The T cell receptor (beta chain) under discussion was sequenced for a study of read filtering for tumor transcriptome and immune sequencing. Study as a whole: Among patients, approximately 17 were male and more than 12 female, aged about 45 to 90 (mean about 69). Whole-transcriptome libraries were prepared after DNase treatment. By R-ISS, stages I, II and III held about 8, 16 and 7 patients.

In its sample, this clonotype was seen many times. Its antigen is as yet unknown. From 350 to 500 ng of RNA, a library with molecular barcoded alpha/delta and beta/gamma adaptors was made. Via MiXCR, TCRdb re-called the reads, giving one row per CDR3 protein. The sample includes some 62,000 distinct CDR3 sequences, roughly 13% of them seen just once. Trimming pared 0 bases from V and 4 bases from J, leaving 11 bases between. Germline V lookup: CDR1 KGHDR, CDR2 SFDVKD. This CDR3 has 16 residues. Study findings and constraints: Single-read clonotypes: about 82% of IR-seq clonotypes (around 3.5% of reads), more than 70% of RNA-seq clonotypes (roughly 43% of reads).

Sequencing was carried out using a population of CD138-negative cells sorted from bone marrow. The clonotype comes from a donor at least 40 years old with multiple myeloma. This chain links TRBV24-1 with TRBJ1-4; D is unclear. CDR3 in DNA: TGTGCCACCAGTGATTTGAGCCGGCGGTATAATGAAAAACTGTTTTTT. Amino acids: CATSDLSRRYNEKLFF.